The sample holds a few counts of the clone carrying this TCR beta chain. These data belong to a study of blood T cell repertoires in COVID-19. About the research overall: Sources were T cells, B-cell-depleted T cells, or PBMCs; the material itself was cDNA or gDNA.

TCRdb's table, derived via immunoSEQ multiplex PCR, lists solely in-frame clones and lacks some. The sample contains 200,000 to 250,000 clones, around 81% of which appear only once. The receptor comes from a woman aged 25 to 39 who had recovered from COVID-19. The sample taken for sequencing was peripheral blood.

CDR3 nucleotides: TGTGCCAGCAGGGCCGGGACTAGCGGGATGTACACAGATACGCAGTATTTT. Translation gives CASRAGTSGMYTDTQYF. The chain couples TRBV7-6 to TRBJ2-3, with TRBD2 identical over 13 bases. The length of the CDR3 is 17 residues. From germline, CDR1 is SGHVS and CDR2 FNYEAQ. The J segment lost 2 bases and the V segment lost 6 bases, leaving 8 bases of the junction unmatched.